Below are 27 T cell receptor beta chains sequenced from a single sample in a study of regulatory T cells in long-lasting Graves disease. Arm-PCR of CDR3 regions with iRepertoire HTBI primers generated TCR beta libraries. Via MiXCR, TCRdb re-called the multiplex PCR reads, giving one row per CDR3 protein. The sample lists approximately 400,000 distinct CDR3 sequences, 14% to 15% occurring once. Time point specified: newly diagnosed GD, antithyroid drugs for less than 3 months. Making the TCR library involved RNA that had been extracted from PBMCs. Separately, the same data were catalogued under a study of T cells in Graves' hyperthyroidism and ophthalmopathy.

The source was peripheral blood mononuclear cells (PBMCs), collected at new diagnosis, from a patient treated with antithyroid drugs. These receptor sequences come from a woman aged 40 to 50 with Graves disease.

This clonotype has a count of ten or more. The rearrangement uses TRBV12-3 or TRBV12-4 and TRBJ1-1; 8 bases align to TRBD1. The ends lost 4 bases at V and 7 bases at J; junction bases unmatched: 11. The CDR3 length is 15 residues. The CDR3 DNA sequence: TGTGCCAGCAGTTCACTTACAGGGGGATGGCTTGAAGCTTTCTTT. Translation: CASSSLTGGWLEAFF.

This clonotype came up many times. The V gene is TRBV15, the J gene TRBJ2-5; tentatively, D is TRBD2 (6 bases). The germline V gene encodes CDR1 LNHNV and CDR2 YYDKDF (reference sequence). The CDR3 length is 19 residues. The germline V and J ends were trimmed by 5 bases and 2 bases, with 27 bases remaining between them. This CDR3 reads CATSQYPLGPAGKQETQYF. CDR3 nucleotide sequence: TGTGCCACCAGCCAGTACCCCCTAGGTCCGGCGGGGAAACAAGAGACCCAGTACTTC.

At least ten counts were recorded for this clonotype. This rearrangement joins TRBV20-1 to TRBJ2-3; TRBD2 agrees at 10 bases. This CDR3 comprises 14 residues. Germline trimming cut 1 base from V and 8 bases from J; bases unmatched to any gene: 6. CDR1 is DFQATT and CDR2 is SNEGSKA in the germline V gene (reference sequence). CDR3 sequence: CSARVASGSPTQYF. CDR3 DNA: TGCAGTGCTAGAGTGGCTAGCGGGAGCCCTACGCAGTATTTT.

This chain joins TRBV18 and TRBJ2-7, with TRBD1 identical over 9 bases. Trimming cost V 2 bases and J 0 bases; bases outside gene matches: 5. Germline V gives CDR1 KGHSH, CDR2 LQKENI. This CDR3 region has 16 residues. The CDR3 loop reads CASSPSTGGSSYEQYF. CDR3 DNA sequence: TGTGCCAGCTCACCATCGACAGGGGGAAGCTCCTACGAGCAGTACTTC.

This clonotype was seen many times. This rearrangement joins TRBV15 to TRBJ1-1, with D perhaps TRBD1 (6 bases). From germline, CDR1 is LNHNV and CDR2 YYDKDF (reference sequence). This CDR3 contains 13 residues. V was cut by 3 bases and J by 3 bases, with 8 bases left in between. The CDR3 DNA is TGTGCCACCAGCAGGGCAGGGGACACTGAAGCTTTCTTT. It is translated as CATSRAGDTEAFF.

This clonotype was seen only a few times. V and J are TRBV7-9 and TRBJ2-5, with D possibly being TRBD2 (7 bases). Deletions cut 1 base from V and 5 bases from J, with 17 bases between. The CDR3 consists of 16 residues. Germline V gene data show CDR1 as SEHNR and CDR2 as FQNEAQ (reference sequence). The CDR3 protein is CASSLGGARGAETQYF. CDR3 in DNA: TGTGCCAGCAGCTTAGGGGGGGCCCGGGGGGCTGAGACCCAGTACTTC.

This clonotype was counted many times. This chain joins TRBV9 and TRBJ2-1; the D gene is possibly TRBD2 (6 bases). The germline V and J ends were trimmed by 0 bases and 5 bases, with 18 bases remaining between them. Germline assignment: CDR1 SGDLS and CDR2 YYNGEE. The CDR3 extends over 17 amino acids. CDR3 sequence reads: CASSVATGDLPNNEQFF. Written as DNA, the CDR3 is TGTGCCAGCAGCGTAGCTACGGGGGACCTGCCCAACAATGAGCAGTTCTTC.

The chain couples TRBV20-1 to TRBJ2-5; 8 bases align to TRBD1. Looked up from germline, CDR1 is DFQATT and CDR2 is SNEGSKA (reference sequence). The length of the CDR3 is 14 residues. The V segment lost 1 base and the J segment 2 bases; nucleotides outside the gene matches: 3. In nucleotides, the CDR3 is TGCAGTGCTAGAGTTAACAGGGGGCAAGAGACCCAGTACTTC. Translating gives CSARVNRGQETQYF.

As to this clonotype: This may be a read error: a much more frequent sequence differs by one nucleotide. The genes are TRBV7-9 and TRBJ2-1; TRBD2 agrees at 16 bases. With 8 bases clipped from V and 7 bases from J, the junction kept 11 bases outside the gene matches. The CDR3 is 17 amino acids. Germline V CDR1 and CDR2: SEHNR, FQNEAQ (reference sequence). CDR3: CASAPTGTSGRANEQFF. The CDR3 bases are TGTGCCAGCGCCCCCACTGGGACTAGCGGGAGGGCGAATGAGCAGTTCTTC.

This clonotype was seen repeatedly, ten times or more. The rearrangement links TRBV10-3 to TRBJ2-1; 7 positions match TRBD2. The CDR3 spans 17 residues. Germline trimming cut 8 bases from V and 7 bases from J; bases unmatched to any gene: 20. Germline V gives CDR1 ENHRY, CDR2 SYGVKD. DNA for the CDR3: TGTGCCATCCAACGGGGAGGGGCGGGAGTCTCGAAGAATGAGCAGTTCTTC. Protein product: CAIQRGGAGVSKNEQFF.

In its sample, this clonotype was seen a few times. This sequence joins TRBV6-1 and TRBJ2-2; D not certain. V lost 5 bases and J 1 base, leaving 11 bases between the germline ends. The CDR3 consists of 15 residues. Germline lookup yields CDR1 MNHNS and CDR2 SASEGT. The CDR3 is CASSYAGLNTGELFF. CDR3 nucleotide sequence: TGTGCCAGCAGTTACGCAGGCCTGAACACCGGGGAGCTGTTTTTT.

This clonotype was observed a handful of times. The chain has TRBV6-1 and TRBJ2-2; 9 nucleotides align to TRBD1. This CDR3 has 17 residues. Trimming removed 7 bases from V and 1 base from J; junction bases left unmatched: 10. Germline CDR1 reads MNHNS; CDR2 reads SASEGT. The CDR3 reads CASTLEPGQGNTGELFF. The CDR3 bases are TGTGCCAGCACTTTGGAGCCGGGACAGGGGAACACCGGGGAGCTGTTTTTT.

This chain's CDR3 is CASSYSAGFLTNEKLFF. The CDR3 DNA is TGTGCCAGCAGTTACTCAGCAGGGTTTTTAACTAATGAAAAACTGTTTTTT. V and J are TRBV6-9 and TRBJ1-4; tentative D call: TRBD1 (5 bases). The CDR3 consists of 17 residues. The ends were cut back, 3 bases at V and 1 base at J, with 15 bases in the middle. Per germline, CDR1 MNHGY and CDR2 SVAAGI.

This clonotype showed up many times. The rearrangement links TRBV6-1 to TRBJ2-3, with 10 positions matching TRBD1. CDR1 MNHNS and CDR2 SASEGT come from the germline V gene. CDR3 length: 16 residues. The V segment lost 2 bases and the J segment 5 bases; nucleotides outside the gene matches: 7. The CDR3 DNA reads as TGTGCCAGCAGTGAAAGGGGGGACAGGGGATTAGATACGCAGTATTTT. Encoded protein: CASSERGDRGLDTQYF.

The rearrangement joins TRBV20-1 to TRBJ2-2, with TRBD2 identical over 14 bases. There are 16 residues in the CDR3. Germline loops: CDR1 DFQATT, CDR2 SNEGSKA (reference sequence). Losses at the gene ends were 5 bases for V and 5 bases for J; bases not matched to a gene: 7. CDR3 nucleotides: TGCAGTGCTCCCGGGACTAGCGGGAGCGGGACCGGGGAGCTGTTTTTT. Translating it yields CSAPGTSGSGTGELFF.

This clonotype was seen at least ten times. The chain joins TRBV7-2 to TRBJ2-5; 8 nucleotides align to TRBD2. There are 15 residues in the CDR3. J gave up 9 bases and V 5 bases, and 14 bases lay outside the gene matches. Germline CDR1 and CDR2: SGHTA and FQGNSA. CDR3 residues: CASSPWGSGRGPQYF. DNA for the CDR3: TGTGCCAGCAGCCCATGGGGGAGCGGGAGAGGGCCCCAGTACTTC.

In this sample, this clonotype turned up many times. The genes are TRBV7-9 and TRBJ2-1; D unclear. The V end was cut by 7 bases, the J end by 8 bases, with 21 bases between. The CDR3 contains 15 residues. Germline CDR1 is SEHNR and CDR2 is FQNEAQ (reference sequence). The CDR3 DNA reads TGTGCCAGCAATTCTTGGGCACTTGACTCCTATGAGCAGTTCTTC. Translated: CASNSWALDSYEQFF.

This clonotype has at least ten counts. The chain recombines TRBV9 with TRBJ2-3; no reliable D call. The V end lost 1 base, the J end lost 3 bases, and 6 bases lay between the germline ends. There are 13 residues in the CDR3. Germline CDR1 reads SGDLS; CDR2 reads YYNGEE. The CDR3 DNA follows: TGTGCCAGCAGCGTACGAGGAACAGATACGCAGTATTTT. Protein product: CASSVRGTDTQYF.

This clonotype came up many times. The CDR3 loop is CASSSTGWGTQYF. The CDR3, as DNA: TGTGCCAGCAGTTCCACAGGGTGGGGGACCCAGTACTTC. The chain employs TRBV11-2 and TRBJ2-5, with D possibly TRBD1 on 6 matching bases. The CDR3 sequence is 13 residues long. Germline V gives CDR1 SGHAT, CDR2 FQNNGV. V was trimmed by 6 bases and J by 7 bases, leaving 15 bases between them.

There are many counts of this clonotype. This chain connects TRBV5-5 to TRBJ2-1, with 13 bases lining up with TRBD2. CDR3 size: 18 residues. The V segment lost 5 bases and the J segment 1 base; nucleotides outside the gene matches: 9. Germline V gene data show CDR1 as SGHKS and CDR2 as YYEKEE (reference sequence). CDR3 in DNA: TGTGCCAGCAGTTCGGGACTAGCGGGGTTTTTTTCCTACAATGAGCAGTTCTTC. This codes for CASSSGLAGFFSYNEQFF.

The sample holds many counts of this clonotype. The chain links TRBV18 to TRBJ2-7, with 11 positions matching TRBD2. Germline loops: CDR1 KGHSH, CDR2 LQKENI. This CDR3 contains 14 residues. J gave up 5 bases and V 2 bases, and 2 bases lay outside the gene matches. The CDR3 is CASSPTSGSDEQYF. In DNA form, the CDR3 reads TGTGCCAGCTCACCAACTAGCGGGAGCGACGAGCAGTACTTC.

This clonotype was seen only a few times. The chain combines TRBV18 with TRBJ2-7, with a weak D call TRBD1 (6 bases). Trimming removed 5 bases from V and 3 bases from J, with 17 bases in between. Germline loops: CDR1 KGHSH, CDR2 LQKENI. The CDR3 consists of 15 residues. CDR3 DNA: TGTGCCAGCTCAACCGGGGCAGGGGCGAACTACGAGCAGTACTTC. It specifies CASSTGAGANYEQYF. The whole variable domain, remainder taken from reference TRBV18 and TRBJ2-7, is NAGVMQNPRHLVRRRGQEARLRCSPMKGHSHVYWYRQLPEEGLKFMVYLQKENIIDESGMPKERFSAEFPKEGPSILRIQQVVRGDSAAYFCASSTGAGANYEQYFGPGTRLTVT.

In this sample, this clonotype turned up many times. The genes are TRBV28 and TRBJ2-3; the D gene is possibly TRBD1 (6 bases). The V and J ends lost 2 bases and 4 bases respectively, with 13 bases between them. CDR3 length: 15 amino acids. Per the germline V gene, CDR1 is MDHEN and CDR2 is SYDVKM. DNA for the CDR3: TGTGCCAGCAGTTTAGTGCAGGGGATGCCAGATACGCAGTATTTT. It translates to CASSLVQGMPDTQYF.

This clonotype was seen just once. Since a much larger clone is just one base distant, this may be a read error. The genes are TRBV6-2 or TRBV6-3 and TRBJ2-1; 9 nucleotides line up with TRBD1. In germline, CDR1 is MNHEY, CDR2 SVGEGT. V gave up 4 bases and J gave up 10 bases; unmatched junction bases: 8. This CDR3 is 14 amino acids long. As DNA, the CDR3 is TGTGCCAGCAGTTCCCACAGGGGGCTCAACGAGCAGTTCTTC. It encodes CASSSHRGLNEQFF.

This clonotype was observed at least ten times. The J gene is TRBJ2-2, the V gene TRBV6-1; D is unclear. This CDR3 comprises 11 residues. CDR1 is MNHNS and CDR2 is SASEGT in the germline V gene. V was clipped by 6 bases and J by 5 bases, with 4 bases between them. The CDR3, as DNA: TGTGCCAGCAGATCGACCGGGGAGCTGTTTTTT. Its protein is CASRSTGELFF.

The rearrangement links TRBV30 to TRBJ1-6, with D unclear. Trimming left V 7 bases short and J 4 bases short, with 14 bases between. Germline values: CDR1 GTSNPN, CDR2 SVGIG (reference sequence). The CDR3 runs to 14 residues. The CDR3 nucleotides are TGTGCCTTAAACCCGCGGGGATATAATTCACCCCTCCACTTT. Translation: CALNPRGYNSPLHF.

This sequence joins TRBV28 and TRBJ1-6; TRBD1 matches at 10 bases. Germline CDR1 reads MDHEN; CDR2 reads SYDVKM. The V segment lost 2 bases and the J segment 6 bases; nucleotides outside the gene matches: 4. This CDR3 is 16 amino acids long. CDR3 bases: TGTGCCAGCAGTTTAACGGGACAGGGGCTTAATTCACCCCTCCACTTT. It codes for CASSLTGQGLNSPLHF. The entire variable domain, with the rest obtained from reference TRBV28 and TRBJ1-6, is as follows: DVKVTQSSRYLVKRTGEKVFLECVQDMDHENMFWYRQDPGLGLRLIYFSYDVKMKEKGDIPEGYSVSREKKERFSLILESASTNQTSMYLCASSLTGQGLNSPLHFGNGTRLTVT.